What follows are 20 T cell receptor beta chains derived from one specimen sequenced in a study of response to subunit inactivated influenza vaccine. TCRdb re-derived calls from the RT-PCR reads in MiXCR, one entry per CDR3 protein. The sample shows about 480,000 distinct CDR3 sequences, roughly 9.7% of them seen only once. Sequencing was performed on PBMCs from blood, taken more than 35 days after vaccination. The receptor set was obtained from a man aged 50-60 years who received an inactivated influenza vaccine.

This clonotype was observed a handful of times. The chain is built from TRBV15 and TRBJ2-3, with a possible D match to TRBD2 (6 bases). The CDR3 runs 16 residues. Germline CDR1 reads LNHNV; CDR2 reads YYDKDF (reference sequence). The V and J ends lost 0 bases and 2 bases respectively, with 12 bases between them. CDR3 nucleotides: TGTGCCACCAGCAGAGATTGGGGGGTCCACACAGATACGCAGTATTTT. Translating it yields CATSRDWGVHTDTQYF.

This clonotype has only a few counts. This chain connects TRBV11-2 to TRBJ2-1; a possible D gene is TRBD1 (7 bases). Germline CDR1 reads SGHAT; CDR2 reads FQNNGV. V was shortened by 8 bases and J by 10 bases, with 9 bases between the two germline ends. This CDR3 is 10 amino acids long. The CDR3: CASGGGEQFF. The CDR3 bases are TGTGCCAGCGGAGGGGGCGAGCAGTTCTTC.

This clonotype occurred many times. CDR3 bases: TGCAGTGCTAGAAAAGACACTGAAGCTTTCTTT. Its translation is CSARKDTEAFF. This chain connects TRBV20-1 to TRBJ1-1; no reliable D call. Trimming took off 2 bases at V and 3 bases at J, with 4 bases between the two ends. The CDR3 consists of 11 residues. CDR1 is DFQATT, CDR2 SNEGSKA, per germline (reference sequence).

Notes on this clonotype: The junction does not match germline at one end; this may be a read error. V is TRBV6-2 or TRBV6-3 and J is TRBJ2-7; TRBD2 is a possible D gene (5 bases). This CDR3 is 15 amino acids long. Per germline, CDR1 MNHEY and CDR2 SVGEGT. This CDR3 is CTSSYLAQRPYEQYF. The CDR3 DNA sequence: TGTACCAGCAGTTACCTAGCCCAGCGCCCCTACGAGCAGTACTTC.

This chain uses TRBV29-1 with TRBJ1-2; a possible D gene is TRBD1 (5 bases). Germline CDR1 SQVTM, CDR2 ANQGSEA. This CDR3 region has 15 residues. V lost 3 bases and J lost 0, with 14 bases in between. CDR3 residues: CSVDVVGATNYGYTF. As DNA, the CDR3 is TGCAGCGTTGATGTCGTCGGGGCGACTAACTATGGCTACACCTTC.

The chain joins TRBV7-8 to TRBJ1-5, with D tentatively TRBD1 (5 bases). V shed 4 bases and J shed 2 bases, with 15 bases lying between them. Germline V gives CDR1 SGHVS, CDR2 FQNEAQ. CDR3 length: 16 amino acids. The DNA of the CDR3 is TGTGCCAGCAGCTCTTCGGGGGGAGGGGGCAATCAGCCCCAGCATTTT. Its protein product is CASSSSGGGGNQPQHF.

The CDR3 sequence is CASSDPGTGGKNEQFF. The CDR3 coding sequence is TGTGCCAGCAGCGACCCCGGGACAGGGGGCAAAAATGAGCAGTTCTTC. This chain links TRBV12-3 or TRBV12-4 with TRBJ2-1, with 12 bases aligning to TRBD1. The CDR3 is 16 amino acids. J lost 7 bases, V lost 6 bases, and 10 bases had no gene match.

J is TRBJ2-2 and V is TRBV6-2 or TRBV6-3, with 11 bases lining up with TRBD2. V trimming: 2 bases; J trimming: 5 bases; junction bases outside the gene matches: 7. The CDR3 is 17 amino acids. CDR1 and CDR2 (germline): MNHEY, SVGEGT. CDR3 sequence reads: CASSYRASGGSTGELFF. The CDR3 DNA follows: TGTGCCAGCAGTTACCGGGCTAGCGGGGGGTCGACCGGGGAGCTGTTTTTT.

The chain couples TRBV5-1 to TRBJ2-3; maybe TRBD2 (5 bases). The CDR3 has 17 residues. Trimming stripped 0 bases from V and 1 base from J, with 15 bases between. Germline V gene lookup returns CDR1 SGHRS and CDR2 YFSETQ. CDR3 nucleotides: TGCGCCAGCAGCTTGGGCCGTTGGGAGCGGCGCACAGATACGCAGTATTTT. Its protein is CASSLGRWERRTDTQYF.

This clonotype turned up a few times. This chain joins TRBV24-1 and TRBJ2-1, with a possible D match to TRBD2 (6 bases). In germline, CDR1 is KGHDR, CDR2 SFDVKD. The CDR3 runs to 16 residues. The V end was cut by 2 bases, the J end by 9 bases, with 19 bases between. CDR3 in amino acids: CATSDSAGTRKGEQFF. The CDR3 nucleotides are TGTGCCACCAGTGATTCCGCCGGGACTCGCAAGGGTGAGCAGTTCTTC.

Points on this clonotype: At one boundary the junction diverges from the germline segment, which might be a read error. The chain uses TRBV28 and TRBJ2-1, with 13 positions matching TRBD2. The CDR3 is 12 residues long. Per germline, CDR1 MDHEN and CDR2 SYDVKM. Written as DNA, the CDR3 is TGTGCCAGCAGAGCAGGACTAGCGGGAGTGGTCTTC. It yields the protein CASRAGLAGVVF.

This clonotype appeared a few times. The rearrangement joins TRBV27 to TRBJ2-2; 13 bases align to TRBD2. With 3 bases clipped from V and 4 bases from J, the junction kept 5 bases outside the gene matches. This CDR3 contains 17 residues. The germline gives CDR1 MNHEY, CDR2 SMNVEV (reference sequence). The CDR3 DNA follows: TGTGCCAGCAGTTTCAGACTAGCGGGAGGCTCCACCGGGGAGCTGTTTTTT. Amino acid sequence: CASSFRLAGGSTGELFF.

The chain joins TRBV6-2 or TRBV6-3 to TRBJ2-7; a weak D match, TRBD1 (5 bases). Germline assignment: CDR1 MNHEY and CDR2 SVGEGT. Trimming removed 5 bases from V and 3 bases from J, with 8 bases in between. CDR3 length equals 12 residues. The CDR3 coding sequence is TGTGCCAGCAGTGGCAGGGTCTACGAGCAGTACTTC. This encodes CASSGRVYEQYF.

Many counts were recorded for this clonotype. The chain is built from TRBV20-1 and TRBJ2-1; no clear D gene. Trimming pared 0 bases from V and 9 bases from J, leaving 9 bases between. The CDR3 is 12 residues long. Germline CDR1 DFQATT, CDR2 SNEGSKA (reference sequence). The chain's CDR3 is CSAREAPGEQFF. CDR3 nucleotide sequence: TGCAGTGCTAGAGAAGCGCCGGGTGAGCAGTTCTTC.

Comments on this clonotype: Given a much more abundant clone one base away, this may be a read error. The chain joins TRBV20-1 to TRBJ2-3, with TRBD2 matching over 10 bases. Germline CDR1 reads DFQATT; CDR2 reads SNEGSKA (reference sequence). This CDR3 region has 14 residues. In DNA form, the CDR3 reads TGCAGCGGAGCGGGAGGGCAGAACACAGATACGCAGTATTTT. It yields the protein CSGAGGQNTDTQYF.

The rearrangement links TRBV20-1 to TRBJ2-1; D not resolved. Trimming shortened V by 0 bases and J by 8 bases, and 14 bases separated the two germline ends. The CDR3 loop spans 14 amino acids. Germline loops: CDR1 DFQATT, CDR2 SNEGSKA (reference sequence). CDR3: CSARDRSRVDEQFF. CDR3 nucleotides: TGCAGTGCTAGAGATCGTTCAAGGGTGGATGAGCAGTTCTTC.

CDR3: CSAIKGPSTDTQYF. Here the CDR3 DNA reads TGCAGTGCTATAAAGGGCCCTAGCACAGATACGCAGTATTTT. The rearrangement links TRBV20-1 to TRBJ2-3; no clear D. Trimming cost V 4 bases and J 0 bases, with 11 bases left between them. Germline lookup yields CDR1 DFQATT and CDR2 SNEGSKA (reference sequence). CDR3 length equals 14 residues.

This clonotype was seen only a few times. The genes are TRBV7-9 and TRBJ2-1, with D hard to call. CDR3 size: 13 residues. V lost 2 bases to trimming and J lost 8 bases, with 10 bases between them. The germline gives CDR1 SEHNR, CDR2 FQNEAQ (reference sequence). CDR3 in DNA: TGTGCCAGCAGCTTAAGGCAGTGGGATGAGCAGTTCTTC. It encodes CASSLRQWDEQFF.

The sample holds a few counts of this clonotype. V gene TRBV24-1 combines with J gene TRBJ1-1; D ambiguous. The CDR3 loop spans 13 amino acids. Germline CDR1 KGHDR, CDR2 SFDVKD. The V gene lost 1 base and the J gene lost 0 bases, with 2 bases spanning the gap. In nucleotides, the CDR3 is TGTGCCACCAGTGATTTAATGAACACTGAAGCTTTCTTT. This codes for CATSDLMNTEAFF.

This clonotype was detected many times. This sequence joins TRBV7-9 and TRBJ2-7, with D hard to call. The CDR3 runs 15 residues. CDR1 SEHNR and CDR2 FQNEAQ come from the germline V gene (reference sequence). Trimming stripped 5 bases from V and 5 bases from J, with 19 bases between. The CDR3 spells CASSRGGTLSDEQYF. DNA of the CDR3: TGTGCCAGCAGCCGAGGCGGAACATTATCTGACGAGCAGTACTTC.